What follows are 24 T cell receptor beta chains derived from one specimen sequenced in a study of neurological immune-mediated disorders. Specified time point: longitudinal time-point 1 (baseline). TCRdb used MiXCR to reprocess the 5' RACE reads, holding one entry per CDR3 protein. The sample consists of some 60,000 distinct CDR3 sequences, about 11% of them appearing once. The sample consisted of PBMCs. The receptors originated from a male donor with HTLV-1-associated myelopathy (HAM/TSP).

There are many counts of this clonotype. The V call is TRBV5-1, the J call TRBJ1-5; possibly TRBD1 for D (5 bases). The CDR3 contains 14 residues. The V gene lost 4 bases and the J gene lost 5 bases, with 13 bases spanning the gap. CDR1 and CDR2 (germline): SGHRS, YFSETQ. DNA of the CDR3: TGCGCCAGCAGCCCGGGCGGGGGGGATCAGCCCCAGCATTTT. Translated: CASSPGGGDQPQHF.

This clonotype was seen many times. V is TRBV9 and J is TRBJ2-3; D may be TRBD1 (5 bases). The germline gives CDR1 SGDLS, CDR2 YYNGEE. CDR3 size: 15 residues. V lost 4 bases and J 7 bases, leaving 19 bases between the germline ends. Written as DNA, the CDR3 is TGTGCCAGCAGCTATCCCACAGGACCCACTCATACGCAGTATTTT. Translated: CASSYPTGPTHTQYF.

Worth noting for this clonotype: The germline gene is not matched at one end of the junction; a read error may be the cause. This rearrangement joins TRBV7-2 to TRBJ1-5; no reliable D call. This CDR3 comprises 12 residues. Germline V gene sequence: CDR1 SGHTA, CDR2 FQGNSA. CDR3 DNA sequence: TGTGCCAACAGCCCCCCCGGACAGCCCCAGCATTTT. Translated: CANSPPGQPQHF.

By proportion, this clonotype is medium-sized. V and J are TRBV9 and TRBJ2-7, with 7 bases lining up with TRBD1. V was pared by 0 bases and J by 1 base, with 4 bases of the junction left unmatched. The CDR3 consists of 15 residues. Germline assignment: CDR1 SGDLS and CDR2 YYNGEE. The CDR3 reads CASSVAGTDSYEQYF. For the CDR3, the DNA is TGTGCCAGCAGCGTAGCGGGGACAGATTCCTACGAGCAGTACTTC.

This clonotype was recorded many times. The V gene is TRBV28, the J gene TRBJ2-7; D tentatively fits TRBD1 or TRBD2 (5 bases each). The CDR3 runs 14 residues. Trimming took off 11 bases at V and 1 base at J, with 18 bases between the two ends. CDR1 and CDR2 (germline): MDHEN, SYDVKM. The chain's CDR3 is CACEDEGRSYEQYF. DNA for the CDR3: TGTGCCTGCGAGGACGAGGGGAGATCCTACGAGCAGTACTTC.

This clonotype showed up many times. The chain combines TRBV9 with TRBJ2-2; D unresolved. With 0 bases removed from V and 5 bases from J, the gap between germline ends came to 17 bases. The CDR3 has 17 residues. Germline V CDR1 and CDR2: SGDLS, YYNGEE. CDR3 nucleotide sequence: TGTGCCAGCAGCGTAGAGTCCACACATCTAGGTACCGGGGAGCTGTTTTTT. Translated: CASSVESTHLGTGELFF.

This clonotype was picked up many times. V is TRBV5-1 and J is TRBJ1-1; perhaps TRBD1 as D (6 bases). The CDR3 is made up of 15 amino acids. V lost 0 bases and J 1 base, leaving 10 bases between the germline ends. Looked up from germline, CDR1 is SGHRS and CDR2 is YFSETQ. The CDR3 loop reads CASSLGFRGNTEAFF. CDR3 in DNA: TGCGCCAGCAGCTTGGGTTTCAGGGGGAACACTGAAGCTTTCTTT.

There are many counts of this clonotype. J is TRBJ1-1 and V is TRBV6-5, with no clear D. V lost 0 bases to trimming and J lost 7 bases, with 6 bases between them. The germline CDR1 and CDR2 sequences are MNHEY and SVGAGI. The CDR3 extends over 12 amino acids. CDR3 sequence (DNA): TGTGCCAGCAGTTACTCGGACGGTGAAGCTTTCTTT. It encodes CASSYSDGEAFF.

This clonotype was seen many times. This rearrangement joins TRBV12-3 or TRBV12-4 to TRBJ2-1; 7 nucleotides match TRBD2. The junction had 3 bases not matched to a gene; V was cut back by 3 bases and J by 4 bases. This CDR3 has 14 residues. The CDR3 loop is CASSFPAGYNEQFF. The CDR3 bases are TGTGCCAGCAGTTTTCCAGCGGGGTACAATGAGCAGTTCTTC.

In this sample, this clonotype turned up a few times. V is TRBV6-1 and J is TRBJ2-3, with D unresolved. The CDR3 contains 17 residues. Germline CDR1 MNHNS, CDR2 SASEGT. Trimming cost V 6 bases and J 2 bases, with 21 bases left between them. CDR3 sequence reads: CASRTLSRVTLTDTQYF. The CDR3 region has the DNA TGTGCCAGCAGGACCCTGTCTCGCGTCACCCTCACAGATACGCAGTATTTT.

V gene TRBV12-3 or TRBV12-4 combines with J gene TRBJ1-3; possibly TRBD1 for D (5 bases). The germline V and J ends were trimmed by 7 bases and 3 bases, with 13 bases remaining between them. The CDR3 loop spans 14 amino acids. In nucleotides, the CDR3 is TGTGCCAGCACCCCCGGGACGGTTGGAAACACCATATATTTT. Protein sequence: CASTPGTVGNTIYF.

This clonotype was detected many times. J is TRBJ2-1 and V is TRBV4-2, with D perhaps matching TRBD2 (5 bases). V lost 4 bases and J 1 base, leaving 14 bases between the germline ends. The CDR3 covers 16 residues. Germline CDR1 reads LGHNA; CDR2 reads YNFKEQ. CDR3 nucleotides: TGTGCCAGCAGCCCTTCCTTCCCGGGGTCCTACAATGAGCAGTTCTTC. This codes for CASSPSFPGSYNEQFF.

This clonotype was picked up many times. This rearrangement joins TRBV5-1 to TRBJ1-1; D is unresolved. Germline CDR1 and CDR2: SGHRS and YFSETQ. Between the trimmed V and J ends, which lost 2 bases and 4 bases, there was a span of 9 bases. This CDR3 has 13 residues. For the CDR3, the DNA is TGCGCCAGCAGCTTTGCTACAGCCACTGAAGCTTTCTTT. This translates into CASSFATATEAFF.

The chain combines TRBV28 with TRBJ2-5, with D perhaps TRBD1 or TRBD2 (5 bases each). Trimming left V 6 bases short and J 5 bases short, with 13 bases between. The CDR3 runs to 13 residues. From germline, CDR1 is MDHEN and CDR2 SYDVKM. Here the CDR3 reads CASRSQGEETQYF. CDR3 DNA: TGTGCCAGCAGGTCCCAGGGAGAGGAGACCCAGTACTTC.

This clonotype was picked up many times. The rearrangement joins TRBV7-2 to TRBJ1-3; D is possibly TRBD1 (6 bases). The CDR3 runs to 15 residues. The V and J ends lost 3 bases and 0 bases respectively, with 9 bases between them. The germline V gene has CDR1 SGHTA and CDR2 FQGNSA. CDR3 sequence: CASSLGAISGNTIYF. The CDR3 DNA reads TGTGCCAGCAGCTTGGGGGCCATCTCTGGAAACACCATATATTTT.

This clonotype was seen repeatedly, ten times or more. This chain's CDR3 is CASSLDGVGGYTF. CDR3 coding DNA: TGTGCCAGCAGTTTAGACGGGGTCGGCGGCTACACCTTC. The chain uses TRBV12-3 or TRBV12-4 and TRBJ1-2, with D uncertain. The CDR3 is 13 residues long. The ends were cut back, 1 base at V and 8 bases at J, with 11 bases in the middle.

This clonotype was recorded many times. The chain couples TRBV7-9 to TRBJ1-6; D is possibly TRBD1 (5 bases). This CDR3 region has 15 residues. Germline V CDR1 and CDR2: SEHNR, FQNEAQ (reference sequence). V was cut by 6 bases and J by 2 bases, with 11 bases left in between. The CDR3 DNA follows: TGTGCCAGCAGGCATGGGGCAGCCTATAATTCACCCCTCCACTTT. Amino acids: CASRHGAAYNSPLHF.

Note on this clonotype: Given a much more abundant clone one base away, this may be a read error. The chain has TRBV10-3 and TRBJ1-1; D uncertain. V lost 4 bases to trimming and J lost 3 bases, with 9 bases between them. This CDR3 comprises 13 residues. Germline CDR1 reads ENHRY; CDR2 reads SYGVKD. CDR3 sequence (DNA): TGTGCCATCAGTGTGCTAGTATACACTGAAGCTTTCTTT. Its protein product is CAISVLVYTEAFF.

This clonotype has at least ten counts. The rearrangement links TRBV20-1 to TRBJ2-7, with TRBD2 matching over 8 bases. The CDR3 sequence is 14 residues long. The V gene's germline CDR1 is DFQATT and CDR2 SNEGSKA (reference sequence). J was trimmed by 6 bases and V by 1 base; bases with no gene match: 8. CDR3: CSARGGRGGLEQYF. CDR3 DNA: TGCAGTGCTAGAGGCGGCCGGGGGGGCCTCGAGCAGTACTTC.

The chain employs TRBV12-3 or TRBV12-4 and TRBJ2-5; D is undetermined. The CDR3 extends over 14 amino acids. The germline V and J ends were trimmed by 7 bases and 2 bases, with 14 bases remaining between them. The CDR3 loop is CASTPMWSQETQYF. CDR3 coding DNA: TGTGCCAGCACGCCGATGTGGTCACAAGAGACCCAGTACTTC.

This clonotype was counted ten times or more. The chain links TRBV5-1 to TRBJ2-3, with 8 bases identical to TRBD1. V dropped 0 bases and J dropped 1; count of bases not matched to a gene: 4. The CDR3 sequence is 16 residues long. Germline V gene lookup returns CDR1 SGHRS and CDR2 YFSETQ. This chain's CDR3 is CASSLDRGDGTDTQYF. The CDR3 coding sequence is TGCGCCAGCAGCTTGGACAGGGGGGATGGCACAGATACGCAGTATTTT.

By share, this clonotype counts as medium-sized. The CDR3 nucleotides read TGTGCCAGCAGTGGGACTAGCGGGTATACTGAGCAGTTCTTC. Encoded protein: CASSGTSGYTEQFF. The rearrangement joins TRBV6-5 to TRBJ2-1; 12 nucleotides agree with TRBD2. Germline CDR1 is MNHEY and CDR2 is SVGAGI. The V and J ends lost 5 bases and 9 bases, in that order; junction bases with no gene match: 5. The CDR3 has 14 amino acids.

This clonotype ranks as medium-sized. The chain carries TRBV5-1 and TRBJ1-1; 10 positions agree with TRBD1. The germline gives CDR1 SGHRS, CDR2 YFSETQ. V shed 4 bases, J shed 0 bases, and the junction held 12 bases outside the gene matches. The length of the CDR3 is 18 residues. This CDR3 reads CASSPGTGAWRVNTEAFF. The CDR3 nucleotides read TGCGCCAGCAGCCCCGGGACAGGGGCCTGGAGGGTGAACACTGAAGCTTTCTTT.

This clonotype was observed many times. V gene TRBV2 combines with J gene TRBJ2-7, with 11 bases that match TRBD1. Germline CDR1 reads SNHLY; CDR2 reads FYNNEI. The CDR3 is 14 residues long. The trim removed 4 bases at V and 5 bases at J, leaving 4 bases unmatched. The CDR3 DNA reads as TGTGCCAGCAGTGTAGGGACAGGGGGTAACGAGCAGTACTTC. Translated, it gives CASSVGTGGNEQYF.